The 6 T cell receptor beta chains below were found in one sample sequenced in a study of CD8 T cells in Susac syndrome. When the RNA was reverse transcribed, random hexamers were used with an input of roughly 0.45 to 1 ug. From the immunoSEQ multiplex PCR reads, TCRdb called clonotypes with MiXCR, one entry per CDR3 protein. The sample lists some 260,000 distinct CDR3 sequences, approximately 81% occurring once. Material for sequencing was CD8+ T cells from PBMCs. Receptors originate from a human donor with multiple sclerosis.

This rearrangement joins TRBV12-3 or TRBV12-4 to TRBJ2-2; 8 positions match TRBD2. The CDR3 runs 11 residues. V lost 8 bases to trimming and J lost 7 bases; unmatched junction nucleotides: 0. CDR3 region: CASAGGGELFF. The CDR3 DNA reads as TGTGCCAGCGCGGGGGGCGGGGAGCTGTTTTTT.

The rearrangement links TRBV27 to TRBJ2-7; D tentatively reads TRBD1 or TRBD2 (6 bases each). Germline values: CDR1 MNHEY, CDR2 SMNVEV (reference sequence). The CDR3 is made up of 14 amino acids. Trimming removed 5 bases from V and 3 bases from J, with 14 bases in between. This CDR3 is CASSMGGRSYEQYF. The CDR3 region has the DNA TGTGCCAGCAGTATGGGGGGCAGGAGCTACGAGCAGTACTTC.

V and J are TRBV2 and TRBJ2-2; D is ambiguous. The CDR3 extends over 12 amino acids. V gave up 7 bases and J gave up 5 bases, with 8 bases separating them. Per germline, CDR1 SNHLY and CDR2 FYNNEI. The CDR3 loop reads CASTVATGELFF. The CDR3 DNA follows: TGTGCCAGCACGGTGGCTACCGGGGAGCTGTTTTTT.

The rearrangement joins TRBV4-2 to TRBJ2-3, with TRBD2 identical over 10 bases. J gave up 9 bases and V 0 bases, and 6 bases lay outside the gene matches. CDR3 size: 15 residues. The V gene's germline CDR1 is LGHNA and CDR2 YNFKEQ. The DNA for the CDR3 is TGTGCCAGCAGCCAAGAAATAGCGGGAGGACGGACGCAGTATTTT. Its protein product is CASSQEIAGGRTQYF.

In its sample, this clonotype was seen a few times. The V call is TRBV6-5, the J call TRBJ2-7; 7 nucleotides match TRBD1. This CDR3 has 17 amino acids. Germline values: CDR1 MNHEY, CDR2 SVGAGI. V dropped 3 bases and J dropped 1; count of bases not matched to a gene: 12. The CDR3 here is CASSYGSATGFSYEQYF. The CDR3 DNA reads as TGTGCCAGCAGTTATGGATCAGCGACAGGGTTTTCCTACGAGCAGTACTTC.

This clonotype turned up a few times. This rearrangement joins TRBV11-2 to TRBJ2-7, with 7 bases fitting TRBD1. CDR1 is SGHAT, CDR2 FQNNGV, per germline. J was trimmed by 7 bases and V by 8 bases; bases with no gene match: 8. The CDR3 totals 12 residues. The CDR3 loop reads CASSGTALEQYF. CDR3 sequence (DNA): TGTGCCAGCTCCGGGACAGCCCTAGAGCAGTACTTC.